Presented here are 20 T cell receptor beta chains from one specimen sequenced in a study of blood T cell repertoires in COVID-19. The data were produced by immunoSEQ multiplex PCR, yet TCRdb's version contains in-frame clones alone and is incomplete. Among over 110,000 clones, about 87% were seen once, and the ten largest hold roughly 3.9%. The sequenced sample was PBMCs or T cells enriched from blood (not recorded which). These receptor sequences come from a man aged 45-65 years in a cohort exposed to, infected with or recovered from COVID-19 (not recorded which).

CDR3 nucleotide sequence: TGTGCCAGCAGCCCGGGACTAGCGGTAGTCGAGCAGTACTTC. Its translation is CASSPGLAVVEQYF. J is TRBJ2-7 and V is TRBV7-2; 11 positions match TRBD2. This CDR3 contains 14 residues. J was trimmed by 6 bases and V by 5 bases; bases with no gene match: 6. The germline gives CDR1 SGHTA, CDR2 FQGNSA.

The rearrangement joins TRBV9 to TRBJ2-3, with a weak D call TRBD2 (5 bases). With 0 bases removed from V and 0 bases from J, the gap between germline ends came to 8 bases. The CDR3 is made up of 15 amino acids. The germline gives CDR1 SGDLS, CDR2 YYNGEE. CDR3 DNA sequence: TGTGCCAGCAGCGTAGGAGGGCTTAGCACAGATACGCAGTATTTT. Protein: CASSVGGLSTDTQYF. Full variable domain (rest looked up from reference TRBV9 and TRBJ2-3): DSGVTQTPKHLITATGQRVTLRCSPRSGDLSVYWYQQSLDQGLQFLIQYYNGEERAKGNILERFSAQQFPDLHSELNLSSLELGDSALYFCASSVGGLSTDTQYFGPGTRLTVL.

This clone was counted only a few times. This chain connects TRBV28 to TRBJ2-7; the match to TRBD1 covers 10 bases. This CDR3 region has 15 residues. Germline CDR1 reads MDHEN; CDR2 reads SYDVKM. The V segment lost 5 bases and the J segment 5 bases; nucleotides outside the gene matches: 9. CDR3 DNA: TGTGCCAGCAGTAGGCTAGGGACAGGGGTCGACGAGCAGTACTTC. Translation: CASSRLGTGVDEQYF.

The chain links TRBV5-1 to TRBJ2-1; D gene ambiguous. The ends were cut back, 2 bases at V and 4 bases at J, with 7 bases in the middle. The CDR3 is made up of 13 amino acids. Germline values: CDR1 SGHRS, CDR2 YFSETQ. DNA of the CDR3: TGCGCCAGCAGCTTCGTTCCTTACAATGAGCAGTTCTTC. Translating it yields CASSFVPYNEQFF.

This chain joins TRBV19 and TRBJ1-2; D is possibly TRBD1 (5 bases). This CDR3 has 14 amino acids. Per the germline V gene, CDR1 is LNHDA and CDR2 is SQIVND (reference sequence). V dropped 6 bases and J dropped 8 bases, with 19 bases sitting between them. CDR3 sequence (DNA): TGTGCCAGTAGCCCCGCCGCTAGGGGAAGCGGCTACACCTTC. Protein: CASSPAARGSGYTF.

The chain links TRBV7-2 to TRBJ1-1, with no clear D. The CDR3 loop spans 16 amino acids. The V and J ends lost 0 bases and 0 bases respectively, with 11 bases between them. Per germline, CDR1 SGHTA and CDR2 FQGNSA. Here the CDR3 reads CASSLAGRRVNTEAFF. CDR3 DNA: TGTGCCAGCAGCTTAGCGGGTCGGCGGGTGAACACTGAAGCTTTCTTT.

This chain uses TRBV3-1 (or the pseudogene TRBV3-2) with TRBJ1-6; 8 positions match TRBD1. CDR1 and CDR2 from the germline V gene are LGHDT and YNNKEL (reference sequence). J lost 7 bases, V lost 4 bases, and 6 bases had no gene match. The CDR3 sequence is 15 residues long. The CDR3 DNA reads as TGTGCCAGCAGCCCGTCGGACAGGGTGAATTCACCCCTCCACTTT. This codes for CASSPSDRVNSPLHF.

J is TRBJ2-3 and V is TRBV7-9, with 16 bases that match TRBD2. Germline values: CDR1 SEHNR, CDR2 FQNEAQ (reference sequence). CDR3 size: 17 residues. Unmatched junction bases numbered 4, after V lost 5 bases and J lost 2 bases. The DNA of the CDR3 is TGTGCCAGCAGCCCAGGGACTAGCGGGAGGGCCACAGATACGCAGTATTTT. This gives the protein CASSPGTSGRATDTQYF.

This chain connects TRBV27 to TRBJ2-1; D is possibly TRBD2 (6 bases). V lost 5 bases and J 1 base, leaving 15 bases between the germline ends. The germline V gene has CDR1 MNHEY and CDR2 SMNVEV (reference sequence). The CDR3 length is 16 residues. CDR3 bases: TGTGCCAGCAGTGCCCAGAACGGGAGATCCTACAATGAGCAGTTCTTC. This gives the protein CASSAQNGRSYNEQFF.

The chain uses TRBV7-2 and TRBJ2-7, with TRBD2 identical over 7 bases. V dropped 0 bases and J dropped 2; count of bases not matched to a gene: 4. This CDR3 has 15 residues. Germline V gene data show CDR1 as SGHTA and CDR2 as FQGNSA. The CDR3 nucleotides read TGTGCCAGCAGCTTAGCGAGCGGGGCCCCCTACGAGCAGTACTTC. It specifies CASSLASGAPYEQYF.

This chain joins TRBV19 and TRBJ1-2; D perhaps matches TRBD1 (6 bases). Germline lookup yields CDR1 LNHDA and CDR2 SQIVND (reference sequence). Trimming removed 6 bases from V and 2 bases from J, with 19 bases in between. The CDR3 is made up of 16 amino acids. The CDR3 spells CASSPQPGQPNYGYTF. The CDR3 nucleotides are TGTGCCAGTAGCCCCCAACCGGGACAACCAAACTATGGCTACACCTTC.

The chain links TRBV15 to TRBJ2-2, with 12 bases lining up with TRBD2. The germline gives CDR1 LNHNV, CDR2 YYDKDF (reference sequence). The length of the CDR3 is 15 residues. V gave up 3 bases and J gave up 6 bases; unmatched junction bases: 2. CDR3 amino acids: CATSRLAGGAGELFF. In DNA, the CDR3 is TGTGCCACCAGCAGGCTAGCGGGAGGGGCCGGGGAGCTGTTTTTT.

Notes on this clone: The junction departs from the called germline gene at one end, perhaps through a read error. The chain combines TRBV14 with TRBJ1-4; D call uncertain. CDR3 size: 12 residues. Germline CDR1 is SGHDN and CDR2 is FVKESK. The CDR3 region has the DNA TGTGCCAGCAGCCACGGGTATGAGAAACTGTTTTTT. Amino acids: CASSHGYEKLFF.

The chain has TRBV18 and TRBJ2-2; D might be TRBD2 (5 bases). This CDR3 is built from 15 residues. V dropped 1 base and J dropped 5 bases, with 11 bases sitting between them. In germline, CDR1 is KGHSH, CDR2 LQKENI. The CDR3 loop is CASSPQEVGTGELFF. CDR3 DNA sequence: TGTGCCAGCTCACCACAGGAGGTCGGTACCGGGGAGCTGTTTTTT. The entire variable domain, with the rest obtained from reference TRBV18 and TRBJ2-2, is as follows: NAGVMQNPRHLVRRRGQEARLRCSPMKGHSHVYWYRQLPEEGLKFMVYLQKENIIDESGMPKERFSAEFPKEGPSILRIQQVVRGDSAAYFCASSPQEVGTGELFFGEGSRLTVL.

This chain connects TRBV19 to TRBJ1-2; 8 nucleotides align to TRBD1. The germline V gene encodes CDR1 LNHDA and CDR2 SQIVND (reference sequence). This CDR3 has 15 residues. The J segment lost 6 bases and the V segment lost 8 bases, leaving 14 bases of the junction unmatched. CDR3 residues: CASGETGAAFHGYTF. The CDR3 bases are TGTGCCAGTGGGGAGACAGGGGCGGCCTTCCATGGCTACACCTTC.

The count of this clone is one. J is TRBJ2-1 and V is TRBV9, with 8 bases matching TRBD2. Germline V lookup: CDR1 SGDLS, CDR2 YYNGEE. The CDR3 has 15 residues. Germline trimming cut 0 bases from V and 2 bases from J; bases unmatched to any gene: 1. CDR3 residues: CASSVGRGAYNEQFF. In DNA, the CDR3 is TGTGCCAGCAGCGTAGGGCGGGGGGCCTACAATGAGCAGTTCTTC.

The gene calls are TRBV18 and TRBJ1-5; possibly TRBD1 for D (5 bases). The CDR3 is 14 amino acids. The V and J ends lost 1 base and 7 bases respectively, with 11 bases between them. Looked up from germline, CDR1 is KGHSH and CDR2 is LQKENI. CDR3 protein: CASSPQGDKQPQHF. The CDR3 DNA follows: TGTGCCAGCTCACCACAAGGGGATAAGCAGCCCCAGCATTTT.

The rearrangement uses TRBV2 and TRBJ1-5; TRBD1 agrees at 7 bases. CDR3 length: 16 residues. The V segment lost 4 bases and the J segment 0 bases; nucleotides outside the gene matches: 6. Germline V gene lookup returns CDR1 SNHLY and CDR2 FYNNEI. In nucleotides, the CDR3 is TGTGCCAGCAGTGGGACGAACAGGGGTAGCAATCAGCCCCAGCATTTT. It yields the protein CASSGTNRGSNQPQHF. The full variable domain, with the rest looked up from reference TRBV2 and TRBJ1-5, is EPEVTQTPSHQVTQMGQEVILRCVPISNHLYFYWYRQILGQKVEFLVSFYNNEISEKSEIFDDQFSVERPDGSNFTLKIRSTKLEDSAMYFCASSGTNRGSNQPQHFGDGTRLSIL.

The chain couples TRBV7-7 to TRBJ2-7; D unresolved. CDR1 and CDR2 from the germline V gene are SSHAT and FNYEAQ (reference sequence). Trimming shortened V by 5 bases and J by 6 bases, and 14 bases separated the two germline ends. CDR3 size: 13 residues. The CDR3 coding sequence is TGTGCCAGCAGCCCGTCCCACTTTAGCGAGCAGTACTTC. This codes for CASSPSHFSEQYF.

V gene TRBV6-1 combines with J gene TRBJ2-7; maybe TRBD2 (6 bases). V was shortened by 2 bases and J by 4 bases, with 9 bases between the two germline ends. CDR3 length equals 13 residues. Germline CDR1 reads MNHNS; CDR2 reads SASEGT. The CDR3 DNA sequence: TGTGCCAGCAGTGAATTGGCGGGGTACGAGCAGTACTTC. Residues: CASSELAGYEQYF.